This TCR beta chain was obtained from a study of cytomegalovirus exposure and HLA in healthy donors. Study-wide findings and caveats: The authors later found TCR association rates varying by HLA locus, with DRB1 most and HLA-C fewest.

The PCR made use of 60 Vbeta and 13 Jbeta primers. Measured with immunoSEQ multiplex PCR; TCRdb has only the in-frame clones, and not every one. The data show about 170,000 clones, 70% to 85% seen once. On this clone itself: Its target is unknown.

Trimming removed 1 base from V and 7 bases from J, with 10 bases in between. Germline V gene lookup returns CDR1 SGHDN and CDR2 FVKESK. The CDR3 has 13 residues. The sample comprised PBMCs. The TCR was taken from a human donor in good health. J is TRBJ1-1 and V is TRBV14; the D gene is possibly TRBD1 (5 bases). In DNA, the CDR3 is TGTGCCAGCAGCCAAGTAGGGGAGGGTGAAGCTTTCTTT. Protein: CASSQVGEGEAFF.